The entry that follows covers one T cell receptor (beta chain) sequence. The antigen remains unidentified. Naive CD8 cells lacked CD45RO, underwent positive selection for CCR7 and left out terminally differentiated effector memory CD45RA+ cells. All of the donors resided in Nashville, Tennessee, and each was a Caucasian adult. The CDR3 length is 13 residues. V lost 1 base and J lost 5, with 8 bases in between. CDR1 is SEHNR and CDR2 is FQNEAQ in the germline V gene (reference sequence). Per the study methods: Junction-only sequences without quality scores were provided by ImmunoSEQ, so filtering was different. Clones were read by immunoSEQ multiplex PCR, and TCRdb kept only the in-frame ones, dropping some. V, J and clone size are taken as reported in that table, and D and trimming were inferred from the DNA itself. This sample yields millions of clones, of which approximately 94% are seen a single time; 1% to 1.3% belongs to the top ten.

This entry comes from a study of shared clonotypes between healthy human individuals. The study, taken as a whole, reports: Exclusively blood specimens were collected; tissue repertoires likely differ.

J is TRBJ1-2 and V is TRBV7-9; unclear D gene. Sequences were obtained from naive CD8+ T cells sorted from blood. This clonotype originated in a man between 18 and 29 years old in good health. In nucleotides, the CDR3 is TGTGCCAGCAGCTTAGTGGAGGATTATGGCTACACCTTC. As protein: CASSLVEDYGYTF.